This T cell receptor (beta chain) was documented in a study of T-cell memory formation after mild COVID-19. Looking at the study overall: There were largely donor-specific TCR clusters.

Germline V gene data show CDR1 as SGHDN and CDR2 as FVKESK. CDR3 length equals 13 residues. Trimming pared 3 bases from V and 2 bases from J, leaving 6 bases between. Study-level points and caveats: Clones shrinking between day 15 and 85 showed a balanced CD4/CD8 split, and those that grew later tilted toward CD4+.

This clonotype was counted a few times. What it recognizes is unknown. TCRdb re-analysed the 5' RACE reads in MiXCR, keeping a single row per CDR3 protein. Among 110,000 to 150,000 distinct CDR3 sequences listed, 20% to 25% were seen once. This rearrangement joins TRBV14 to TRBJ2-3; no clear D gene. The sequencing input was PBMCs or a T cell subset sorted from them (not recorded which). The receptor was isolated from an adult woman who had mild COVID-19 (a few samples of this study predate the infection). Cell type and time point are not known. CDR3 amino acids: CASSHLTTDTQYF. CDR3 bases: TGTGCCAGCAGCCACCTTACCACAGATACGCAGTATTTT. Full variable domain (remainder filled in from reference TRBV14 and TRBJ2-3): EAGVTQFPSHSVIEKGQTVTLRCDPISGHDNLYWYRRVMGKEIKFLLHFVKESKQDESGMPNNRFLAERTGGTYSTLKVQPAELEDSGVYFCASSHLTTDTQYFGPGTRLTVL.